The sequence of this T cell receptor beta chain was determined in a study of blood T cell repertoires in COVID-19. Overall study context: Samples taken during acute and convalescent COVID-19 were collected in the United States, Italy and Spain.

CDR3 length: 12 residues. After removal of 4 bases from V and 6 bases from J, the junction contained 4 bases not matched to a gene. Per the germline V gene, CDR1 is SQVTM and CDR2 is ANQGSEA. This clone was observed a handful of times. Original methodology: Amplification with reference gene primers provided the estimates of nucleated cell counts. This table comes from immunoSEQ multiplex PCR, and its TCRdb copy is limited to in-frame clones, with some not included. V and J calls and clone size are copied from that table; D and trimming were computed from the DNA. This sample yields under 250,000 clones, of which around 80% are seen a single time; roughly 5% belongs to the top ten.

This receptor was identified in a human donor in a cohort sampled during active COVID-19. The gene calls are TRBV29-1 and TRBJ1-1, with 8 bases matching TRBD1. Sequencing was done on a sample of peripheral blood. The CDR3, as DNA: TGCAGCGTTGGACAGGGGTATTCTGAAGCTTTCTTT. Its protein is CSVGQGYSEAFF.